This T cell receptor beta chain was retrieved from a study of T-cell reconstitution after alpha-beta-depleted transplantation in children. Study-level points and caveats: Reportedly, alpha-beta T cells present about two months post-transplant originated from several hundred expanded clones of graft origin. Counts and diversity of T cells one year after transplant came mostly from newly produced T cells.

V lost 4 bases, J lost 8 bases, and 24 bases lay in between. Per germline, CDR1 SQVTM and CDR2 ANQGSEA. The CDR3 length is 16 residues. This clonotype was observed many times. Its antigen is not identified. Preparation of the TCRbeta library involved a method that used unique molecular identifiers. MiXCR, run by TCRdb on the PCR reads, gives a single entry per CDR3 protein. The data show under 300,000 distinct CDR3 sequences, 9.5% to 13% seen once. This clonotype originated in a male patient aged 2-15 years who had a stem cell transplant for chronic granulomatous disease, so the T cells may come from the graft donor. This specimen consisted of peripheral blood, obtained 180 days after TCRalphabeta/CD19-depleted stem cell transplant. This chain connects TRBV29-1 to TRBJ2-1; weak D call: TRBD1 (6 bases). The CDR3 is CSVVGGRGGRTDEQFF. As DNA, the CDR3 is TGCAGCGTTGTAGGCGGGCGAGGGGGACGTACAGATGAGCAGTTCTTC.